Listed below are T cell receptor beta chains from one sample, sequenced in a study of blood T cell repertoires in COVID-19. Generated by immunoSEQ multiplex PCR, the TCRdb table keeps only in-frame clones and is missing some. Of fewer than 350,000 clones listed, around 86% were seen once; the top ten hold over 2.5%. Sample: peripheral blood. These TCRs come from a woman in her sixties or seventies with active or convalescent COVID-19. Both conserved end residues are part of each CDR3. D genes are given only for firm matches. Size tells how often a clone was seen (once, few, many) or the class of an expanded clone, and some rows leave it out.

size	V	J	D	DNA	CDR3
NA	TRBV19	TRBJ1-2	TRBD1	TGTGCCAGTACCGCGACAGGGGCTGGCTACACCTTC	CASTATGAGYTF
NA	TRBV19	TRBJ1-2	TRBD1	TGTGCCAGTAGTGCCCGGGACAGGGGAGGCTACACCTTC	CASSARDRGGYTF
NA	TRBV25-1	TRBJ2-7	NA	TGTGCCAGCAGCGGGGTCGGTTCCTACGAGCAGTACTTC	CASSGVGSYEQYF
NA	TRBV18	TRBJ1-4	TRBD1	TGTGCCAGCTCACCGGAAACAGGGGACCGAAATGAAAAACTGTTTTTT	CASSPETGDRNEKLFF
NA	TRBV18	TRBJ1-4	NA	TGTGCCAGCTCACTACAGGGAACTGAAAAACTGTTTTTT	CASSLQGTEKLFF
few	TRBV25-1	TRBJ2-1	TRBD2	TGTGCCAGCGGCGACGCGGGGGGGCCCTATGAGCAGTTCTTC	CASGDAGGPYEQFF
NA	TRBV3-1/TRBV3-2	TRBJ2-7	NA	TGTGCCAGCAGCCAAGGGCCGGGGATTTCCTACGAGCAGTACTTC	CASSQGPGISYEQYF
NA	TRBV5-6	TRBJ2-5	NA	TGTGCCAGCAGCTTCCGGAGGGTCCAAGAGACCCAGTACTTC	CASSFRRVQETQYF
NA	TRBV4-3	TRBJ1-2	NA	TGCGCCAGCAGCCAAGAAGGCGGATATGGCTACACCTTC	CASSQEGGYGYTF
NA	TRBV5-8	TRBJ2-1	NA	TGTGCCAGCAGCTTGAGTCCCATACTCTACTCCTACAATGAGCAGTTCTTC	CASSLSPILYSYNEQFF
NA	TRBV11-2	TRBJ1-5	NA	TGTGCCAGCAGCTTAGAGCCGGGGGGCCATCAGCCCCAGCATTTT	CASSLEPGGHQPQHF
NA	TRBV12-5	TRBJ2-3	NA	TGTGCTAGTGGCCAGGCGGAGGCTTTGGGTGGGACGCAGTATTTT	CASGQAEALGGTQYF
few	TRBV7-9	TRBJ1-6	NA	TGTGCCAGCAGCCACCTCCTCTCACTCGGGGAGGGGAATTCACCCCTCCACTTT	CASSHLLSLGEGNSPLHF
NA	TRBV7-2	TRBJ1-1	NA	TGTGCCAGCAGCTTAGCGGGGCGCCAGACCGGGTCTTTCTTT	CASSLAGRQTGSFF
NA	TRBV7-2	TRBJ2-1	TRBD1	TGTGCCAGCAGCTTATCCGCCGGGACAGGGGGCTCCTACAATGAGCAGTTCTTC	CASSLSAGTGGSYNEQFF
NA	TRBV11-2	TRBJ2-7	NA	TGTGCCAGCAGCTTGACCGACAGTCCGACAGGCGAGCAGTACTTC	CASSLTDSPTGEQYF
NA	TRBV25-1	TRBJ2-1	NA	TGTGCCAGCAGTGCCCAGGGTCCCAATGAGCAGTTCTTC	CASSAQGPNEQFF
few	TRBV6-5	TRBJ1-5	NA	TGTGCCAGCAGTTACCGGACAGACCAGCCCCAGCATTTT	CASSYRTDQPQHF
NA	TRBV6-6	TRBJ1-6	TRBD1	TGTGCCAGCAGTTACCGGACAGGGACCTCACCCCTCCACTTT	CASSYRTGTSPLHF
NA	TRBV28	TRBJ2-3	NA	TGTGCCAGCAGTTTTGCGGGGGCGATCACAGATACGCAGTATTTT	CASSFAGAITDTQYF
few	TRBV30	TRBJ1-1	NA	TGTGCCTGGAGTGTACTTGGGAACACTGAAGCTTTCTTT	CAWSVLGNTEAFF
once	TRBV12-5	TRBJ1-5	TRBD1	TGTGCTAGTGGTCCAGACAGGGACCTCAATCAGCCCCAGCATTTT	CASGPDRDLNQPQHF
NA	TRBV10-2	TRBJ1-1	TRBD1	TGCGCCAGCGGACCCCGACAGGGGATGAACACTGAAGCTTTCTTT	CASGPRQGMNTEAFF
NA	TRBV12-3/TRBV12-4	TRBJ1-1	NA	TGTGCCAGCAGTTTATCTTTTTTTGAAGCTTTCTTT	CASSLSFFEAFF
NA	TRBV16	TRBJ1-2	TRBD1	TGTGCCAGCAGCCAACTCCGGGACAGGGACCTGCCGGGTGGCTACACCTTC	CASSQLRDRDLPGGYTF
NA	TRBV6-5	TRBJ1-4	TRBD1	TGTGCCAGCAGCTCCGGGACAGGGTTCGAAAAACTGTTTTTT	CASSSGTGFEKLFF
few	TRBV27	TRBJ2-7	NA	TGTGCCAGCAGTCGAGGGGGATACGAGCAGTACTTC	CASSRGGYEQYF
NA	TRBV29-1	TRBJ1-6	NA	TGCAGCGTCCAGACAGGCTCCTATAATTCACCCCTCCACTTT	CSVQTGSYNSPLHF
NA	TRBV9	TRBJ1-1	TRBD1	TGTGCCAGCAGCTCCACGGACAGGGGGACTGAAGCTTTCTTT	CASSSTDRGTEAFF
once	TRBV19	TRBJ1-1	TRBD1	TGTGCCAGTAGTATGGGTTACAGGGGAAGCACTGAAGCTTTCTTT	CASSMGYRGSTEAFF
NA	TRBV7-6	TRBJ2-3	NA	TGTGCCAGCAGCTTAGACCCCGGAGATACGCAGTATTTT	CASSLDPGDTQYF
NA	TRBV30	TRBJ1-1	TRBD1	TGTGCCTCAACCGGGGGCAGGGGGCGGAAAACTGAAGCTTTCTTT	CASTGGRGRKTEAFF
NA	TRBV30	TRBJ2-3	TRBD2	TGTGCCTGGAGCCTCCCTGGGCGGGGGATCACAGATACGCAGTATTTT	CAWSLPGRGITDTQYF
NA	TRBV9	TRBJ2-1	NA	TGTGCCAGCGGGGGGGCCACTGAGCAGTTCTTC	CASGGATEQFF
NA	TRBV3-1/TRBV3-2	TRBJ2-5	TRBD2	TGTGCCAGCAGCCGTAGCGGGGGGGCCAACGGGCAAGAGACCCAGTACTTC	CASSRSGGANGQETQYF
few	TRBV7-8	TRBJ1-2	NA	TGTGCCAGCAGCTTAGAGAGGGACTATGGCTACACCTTC	CASSLERDYGYTF
NA	TRBV7-2	TRBJ1-1	NA	TGTGCCAGCAGCTTTCGACCGCCGGGGACTGAAGCTTTCTTT	CASSFRPPGTEAFF
NA	TRBV14	TRBJ2-5	NA	TGTGCCAGCAGCCCCCGGCCGGGGGGCCGGGAGACCCAGTACTTC	CASSPRPGGRETQYF
NA	TRBV6-5	TRBJ1-6	TRBD1	TGTGCCAGCAGTAACCGGGACAGGGCTAATTCACCCCTCCACTTT	CASSNRDRANSPLHF
NA	TRBV5-5	TRBJ2-3	TRBD1	TGTGCCAGCAGCTTGCAGGGGGCATTAGATACGCAGTATTTT	CASSLQGALDTQYF
once	TRBV6-5	TRBJ2-5	NA	TGTGCCAGCAGTTCACAGGGAGTTAGAGAGACCCAGTACTTC	CASSSQGVRETQYF
NA	TRBV21-1	TRBJ1-5	NA	TGTGCCAGCAGCAAGCGGCCAGACAGGGAGAATTGCCAGCCCCAGCATTTT	CASSKRPDRENCQPQHF
NA	TRBV19	TRBJ2-1	TRBD1	TGTGCCAGTAGTATGAGACAGGGCTCCTACAATGAGCAGTTCTTC	CASSMRQGSYNEQFF
NA	TRBV24-1	TRBJ2-3	TRBD2	TGTGCCACCAGTGACACTAGCGGGGGCGGAGATACGCAGTATTTT	CATSDTSGGGDTQYF
NA	TRBV7-2	TRBJ2-1	TRBD2	TGTGCCAGCAGCTTAGCAACAGCGGGGCTAGGGGAGTTCTTC	CASSLATAGLGEFF
NA	TRBV15	TRBJ2-7	NA	TGTGCCACCAGCAGAGATGGGGGCACCGACTACGAGCAGTACTTC	CATSRDGGTDYEQYF
NA	TRBV19	TRBJ2-4	NA	TGTGCCAGTAGTATTGAACAGAACATTCAGTACTTC	CASSIEQNIQYF
NA	TRBV27	TRBJ1-6	NA	TGTGCCAGCAGTTTCTGGGGCGGATCCCTCCACTTT	CASSFWGGSLHF
NA	TRBV5-1	TRBJ2-3	TRBD2	TGCGCCAGCAGTCTAGCGGGTAGCACAGATACGCAGTATTTT	CASSLAGSTDTQYF
NA	TRBV7-8	TRBJ2-4	NA	TGTGCCAGCAGCGTTCCTAGGACTCCCCCGTTAAAAAACATTCAGTACTTC	CASSVPRTPPLKNIQYF
NA	TRBV7-9	TRBJ2-5	NA	TGTGCCAGCAGCAATCCGGGACACCAACGAGCTCAAGAGACCCAGTACTTC	CASSNPGHQRAQETQYF
NA	TRBV11-2	TRBJ2-3	TRBD1	TGTGCCAGCAGCCGAACAGGGGGCGAAACAGATACGCAGTATTTT	CASSRTGGETDTQYF
once	TRBV12-5	TRBJ2-1	NA	TGTGCTACCAGGGGATCTCACAATGAGCAGTTCTTC	CATRGSHNEQFF
few	TRBV24-1	TRBJ2-1	NA	TGTGCCACCAGTGACCCGCGACAGCAGCAGTTCTTC	CATSDPRQQQFF
few	TRBV6-1	TRBJ1-5	NA	TGTGCCAGCAGTGAATTAGGGGCTGTTTATAGCAATCAGCCCCAGCATTTT	CASSELGAVYSNQPQHF